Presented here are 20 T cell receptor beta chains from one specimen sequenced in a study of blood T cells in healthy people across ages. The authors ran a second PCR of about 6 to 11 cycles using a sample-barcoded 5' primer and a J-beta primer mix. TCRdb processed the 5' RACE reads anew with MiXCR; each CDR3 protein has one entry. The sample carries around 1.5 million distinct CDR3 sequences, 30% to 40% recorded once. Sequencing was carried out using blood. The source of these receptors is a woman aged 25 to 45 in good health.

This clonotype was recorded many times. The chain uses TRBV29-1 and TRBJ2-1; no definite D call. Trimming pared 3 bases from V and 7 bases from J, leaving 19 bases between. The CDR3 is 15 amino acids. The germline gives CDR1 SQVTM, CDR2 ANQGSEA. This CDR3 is CSVEVAEFRPNEQFF. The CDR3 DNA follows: TGCAGCGTTGAGGTAGCTGAATTCCGGCCGAATGAGCAGTTCTTC.

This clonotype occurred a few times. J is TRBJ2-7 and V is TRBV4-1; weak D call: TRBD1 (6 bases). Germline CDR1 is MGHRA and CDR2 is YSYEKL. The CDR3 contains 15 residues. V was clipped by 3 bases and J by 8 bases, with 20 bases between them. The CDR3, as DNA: TGCGCCAGCAGCCAGATTCCCTTAACAGGGCTCCAGCAGTACTTC. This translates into CASSQIPLTGLQQYF.

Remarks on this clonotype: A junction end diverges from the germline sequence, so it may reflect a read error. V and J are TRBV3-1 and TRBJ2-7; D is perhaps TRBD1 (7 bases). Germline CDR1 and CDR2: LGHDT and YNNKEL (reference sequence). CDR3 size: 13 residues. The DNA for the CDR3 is TGTGCCAGCGGCCAAGGAGGGGGCCACGAGCAGTACTTC. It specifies CASGQGGGHEQYF.

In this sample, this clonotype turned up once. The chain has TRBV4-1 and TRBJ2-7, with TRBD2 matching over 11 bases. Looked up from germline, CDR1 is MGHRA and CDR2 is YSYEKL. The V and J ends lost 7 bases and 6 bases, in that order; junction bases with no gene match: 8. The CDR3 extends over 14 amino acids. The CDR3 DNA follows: TGCGCCAGCAAAGTAGCGGGGGGGGCTCGCGAGCAGTACTTC. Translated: CASKVAGGAREQYF.

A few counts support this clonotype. CDR3 nucleotides: TGCAGCGTTTCCAGGGCCGGGGAGCTGTTTTTT. Translation: CSVSRAGELFF. The chain uses TRBV29-1 and TRBJ2-2, with D possibly being TRBD1 (5 bases). V was clipped by 5 bases and J by 6 bases, with 7 bases between them. Per germline, CDR1 SQVTM and CDR2 ANQGSEA. The CDR3 loop spans 11 amino acids.

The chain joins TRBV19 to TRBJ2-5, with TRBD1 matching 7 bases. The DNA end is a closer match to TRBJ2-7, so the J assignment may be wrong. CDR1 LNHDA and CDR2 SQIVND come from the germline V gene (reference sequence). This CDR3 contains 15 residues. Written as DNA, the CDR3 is TGTGCCAGTAGTCCGGTGGCAGGGGGTATCGGCGAGCAGTACTTC. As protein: CASSPVAGGIGEQYF.

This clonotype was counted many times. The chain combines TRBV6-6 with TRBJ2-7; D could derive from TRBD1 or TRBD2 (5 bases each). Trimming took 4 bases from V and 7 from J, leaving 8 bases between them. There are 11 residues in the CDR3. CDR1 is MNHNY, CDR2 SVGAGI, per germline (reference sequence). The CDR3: CASSWGPEQYF. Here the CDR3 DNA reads TGTGCCAGCAGTTGGGGACCTGAGCAGTACTTC.

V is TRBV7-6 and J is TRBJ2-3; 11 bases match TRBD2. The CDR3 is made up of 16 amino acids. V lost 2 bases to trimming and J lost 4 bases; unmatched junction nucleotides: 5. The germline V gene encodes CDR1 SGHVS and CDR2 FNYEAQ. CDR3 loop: CASSLNSLAGADTQYF. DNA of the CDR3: TGTGCCAGCAGCTTAAATTCACTAGCGGGAGCAGATACGCAGTATTTT.

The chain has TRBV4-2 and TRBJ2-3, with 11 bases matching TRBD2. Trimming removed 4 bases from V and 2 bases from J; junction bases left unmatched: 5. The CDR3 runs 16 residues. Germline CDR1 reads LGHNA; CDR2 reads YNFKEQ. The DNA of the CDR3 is TGTGCCAGCAGCCTGACTAGCGGGATGACCACAGATACGCAGTATTTT. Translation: CASSLTSGMTTDTQYF.

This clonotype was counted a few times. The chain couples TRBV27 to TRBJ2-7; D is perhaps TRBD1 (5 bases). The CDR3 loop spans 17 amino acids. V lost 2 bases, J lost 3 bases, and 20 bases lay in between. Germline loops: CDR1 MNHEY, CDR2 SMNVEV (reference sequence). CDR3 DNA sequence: TGTGCCAGCAGTTTAATATCCCCGATAGGGGTTTTCTACGAGCAGTACTTC. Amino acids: CASSLISPIGVFYEQYF.

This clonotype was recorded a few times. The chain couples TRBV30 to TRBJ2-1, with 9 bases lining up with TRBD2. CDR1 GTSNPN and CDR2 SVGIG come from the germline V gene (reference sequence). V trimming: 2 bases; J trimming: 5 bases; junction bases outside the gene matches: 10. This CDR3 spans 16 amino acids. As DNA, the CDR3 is TGTGCCTGGAGTCACCCAAGACTAGCGGTCCACAATGAGCAGTTCTTC. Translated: CAWSHPRLAVHNEQFF.

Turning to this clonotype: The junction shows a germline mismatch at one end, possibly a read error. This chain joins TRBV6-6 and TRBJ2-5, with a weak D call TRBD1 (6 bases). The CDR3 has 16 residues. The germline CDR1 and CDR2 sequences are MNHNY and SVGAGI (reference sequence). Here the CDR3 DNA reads TGTGCCAACAGTCTTGGACAGTCCTCAAAGTTGGAGACCCAGTACTTC. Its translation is CANSLGQSSKLETQYF.

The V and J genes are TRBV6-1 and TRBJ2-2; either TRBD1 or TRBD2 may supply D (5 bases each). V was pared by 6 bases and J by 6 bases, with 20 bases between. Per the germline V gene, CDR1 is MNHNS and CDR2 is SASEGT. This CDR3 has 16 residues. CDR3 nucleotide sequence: TGTGCCAGCAGCCAAGGGACCATTGAATACGCCGGGGAGCTGTTTTTT. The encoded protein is CASSQGTIEYAGELFF.

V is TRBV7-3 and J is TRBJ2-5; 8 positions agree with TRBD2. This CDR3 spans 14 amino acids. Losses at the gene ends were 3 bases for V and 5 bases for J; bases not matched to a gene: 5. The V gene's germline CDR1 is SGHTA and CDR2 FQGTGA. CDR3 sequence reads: CASSLSGSWETQYF. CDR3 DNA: TGTGCCAGCAGCTTGAGCGGGAGCTGGGAGACCCAGTACTTC. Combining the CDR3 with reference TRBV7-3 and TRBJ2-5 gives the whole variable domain GAGVSQTPSNKVTEKGKYVELRCDPISGHTALYWYRQSLGQGPEFLIYFQGTGAADDSGLPNDRFFAVRPEGSVSTLKIQRTERGDSAVYLCASSLSGSWETQYFGPGTRLLVL.

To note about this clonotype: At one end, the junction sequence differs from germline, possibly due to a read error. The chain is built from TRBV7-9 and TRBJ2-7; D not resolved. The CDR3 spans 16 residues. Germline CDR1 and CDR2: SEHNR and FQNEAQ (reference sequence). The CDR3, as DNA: TGTGCCAGCAGCTCAGGTGGCGGATGGAGCTCCCACGAGCAGTACTTC. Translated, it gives CASSSGGGWSSHEQYF.

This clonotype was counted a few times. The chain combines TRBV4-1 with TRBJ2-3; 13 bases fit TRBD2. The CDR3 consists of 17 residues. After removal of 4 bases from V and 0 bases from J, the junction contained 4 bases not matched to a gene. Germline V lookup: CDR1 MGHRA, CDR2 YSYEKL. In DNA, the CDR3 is TGCGCCAGCAGCCGATCGACTAGCGGGGGGAGCACAGATACGCAGTATTTT. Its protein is CASSRSTSGGSTDTQYF.

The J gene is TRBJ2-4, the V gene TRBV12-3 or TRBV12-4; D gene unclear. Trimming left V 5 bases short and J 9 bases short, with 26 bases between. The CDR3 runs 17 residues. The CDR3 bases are TGTGCCAGCAGTCCGGGCCTCACACTTCTTTTAAATGGCATTCAGTACTTC. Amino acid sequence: CASSPGLTLLLNGIQYF.

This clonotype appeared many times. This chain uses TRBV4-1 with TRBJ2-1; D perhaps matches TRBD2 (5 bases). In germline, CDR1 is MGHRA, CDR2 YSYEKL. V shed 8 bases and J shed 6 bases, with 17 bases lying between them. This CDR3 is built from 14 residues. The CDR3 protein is CASDWSGLFNEQFF. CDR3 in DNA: TGCGCCAGCGACTGGTCCGGACTTTTCAATGAGCAGTTCTTC.

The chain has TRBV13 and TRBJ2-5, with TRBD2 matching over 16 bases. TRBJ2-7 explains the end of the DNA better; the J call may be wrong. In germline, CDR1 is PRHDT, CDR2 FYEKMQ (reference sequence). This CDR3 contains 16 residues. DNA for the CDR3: TGTGCCAGCAGCTTTGGGACTAGCGGGAGGGCGTACGAGCAGTACTTC. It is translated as CASSFGTSGRAYEQYF.

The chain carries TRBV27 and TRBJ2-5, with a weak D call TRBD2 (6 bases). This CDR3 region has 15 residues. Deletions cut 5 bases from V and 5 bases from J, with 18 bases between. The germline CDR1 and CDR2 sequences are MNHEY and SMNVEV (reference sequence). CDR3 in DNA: TGTGCCAGCAGTATAGGGCCTGCGGGAAGGGAGACCCAGTACTTC. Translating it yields CASSIGPAGRETQYF.